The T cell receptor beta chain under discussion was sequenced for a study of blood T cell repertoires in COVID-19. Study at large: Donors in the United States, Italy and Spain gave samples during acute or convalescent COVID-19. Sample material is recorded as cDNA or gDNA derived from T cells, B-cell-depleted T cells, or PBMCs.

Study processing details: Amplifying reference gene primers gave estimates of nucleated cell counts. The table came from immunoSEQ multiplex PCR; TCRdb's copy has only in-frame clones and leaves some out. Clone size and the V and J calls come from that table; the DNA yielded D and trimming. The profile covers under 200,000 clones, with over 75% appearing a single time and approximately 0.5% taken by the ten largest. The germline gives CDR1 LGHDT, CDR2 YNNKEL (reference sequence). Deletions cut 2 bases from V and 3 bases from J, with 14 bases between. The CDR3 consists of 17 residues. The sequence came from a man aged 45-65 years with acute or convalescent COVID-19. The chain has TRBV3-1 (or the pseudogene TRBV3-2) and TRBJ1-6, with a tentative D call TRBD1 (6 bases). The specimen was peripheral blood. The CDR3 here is CASSQNAGAFYNSPLHF. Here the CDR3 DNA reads TGTGCCAGCAGCCAAAATGCGGGGGCTTTCTATAATTCACCCCTCCACTTT.